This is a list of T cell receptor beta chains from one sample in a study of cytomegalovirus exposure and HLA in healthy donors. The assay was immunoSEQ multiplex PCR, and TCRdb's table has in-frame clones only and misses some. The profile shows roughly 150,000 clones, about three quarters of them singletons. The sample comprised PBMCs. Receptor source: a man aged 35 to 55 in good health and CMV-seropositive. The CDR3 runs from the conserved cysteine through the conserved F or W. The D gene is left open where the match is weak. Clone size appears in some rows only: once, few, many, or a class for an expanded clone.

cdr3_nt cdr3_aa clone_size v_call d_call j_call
TGTGCCAGCAGCTTAGATCCCGGTTTGGAGACCCAGTACTTC CASSLDPGLETQYF . TRBV11-2 . TRBJ2-5
TGTGCCAGCAGTGGACTAGCGGTGGTAAATACGCAGTATTTT CASSGLAVVNTQYF . TRBV2 TRBD2 TRBJ2-3
TGTGCCAGCAGTGACCAGGGTGGAGGAAACACCATATATTTT CASSDQGGGNTIYF few TRBV2 . TRBJ1-3
TGCGCCAGCAGCCCCGACAGGGCTGGGGCCAACGGCCTGACTTTC CASSPDRAGANGLTF few TRBV5-1 TRBD1 TRBJ2-6
TGTTCCAGCAGCTTATTAGGCGGGACGGGAGGTCCCTACGAGCAGTACTTC CSSSLLGGTGGPYEQYF . TRBV7-9 TRBD2 TRBJ2-7
TGTGCCAGCAGCTTTGGACAGGTTGTTGATCAGCCCCAGCATTTT CASSFGQVVDQPQHF . TRBV7-2 TRBD1 TRBJ1-5
TGTGCCAGCAGCTCACAACTAGCGGTTTTTTATAATGAGCAGTTCTTC CASSSQLAVFYNEQFF . TRBV13 TRBD2 TRBJ2-1
TGTGCCTGGAGTGTACTCAGAAACACCATATATTTT CAWSVLRNTIYF . TRBV30 . TRBJ1-3
TGCAGCGTTTTTTCGACTAGCGGGATGTCCTACAATGAGCAGTTCTTC CSVFSTSGMSYNEQFF . TRBV29-1 TRBD2 TRBJ2-1
TGTGCCAGCAGCTTGGAACGGGGCACAGATACGCAGTATTTT CASSLERGTDTQYF . TRBV5-6 . TRBJ2-3
TGTGCCAGCAGTTTGGTCGGAGGTAACACCGGGGAGCTGTTTTTT CASSLVGGNTGELFF . TRBV28 . TRBJ2-2
TGCGCCAGCAGTGACCCGGGACAGTCAAATGAGCAGTTCTTC CASSDPGQSNEQFF . TRBV10-2 TRBD1 TRBJ2-1
TGTGCCAGCAAAGGTCTAGCCTCGCCGAGGGTAGAAAGCCAGACTAAGTACTTC CASKGLASPRVESQTKYF once TRBV6-7 . TRBJ2-5
TGCGCCAGCAGCCAATTTACGGGAGAGAGCTACGAGCAGTACTTC CASSQFTGESYEQYF . TRBV4-3 . TRBJ2-7
TGTGCCAGCAGCACCTACCTATTAGATGAGCAGTTCTTC CASSTYLLDEQFF . TRBV6-1 . TRBJ2-1
TGTGCCAGCAAAACAGGGGCAACTAATGAAAAACTGTTTTTT CASKTGATNEKLFF . TRBV27 TRBD1 TRBJ1-4
TGTGCCAGCAGCTTAAGCGGGAACGAGCAGTACTTC CASSLSGNEQYF . TRBV7-6 TRBD2 TRBJ2-7
TGTGCCAGCAAGGATCGGGAGGGCCAATTCGCAGATACGCAGTATTTT CASKDREGQFADTQYF . TRBV6-6 TRBD2 TRBJ2-3
TGTGCCAGCAGCGAGGGCGGGGCCAATCAGCCCCAGCATTTT CASSEGGANQPQHF . TRBV5-5 . TRBJ1-5
TGTGCCAGCAGCTTCGGACTAGCGGAGCCCTACGAGCAGTACTTC CASSFGLAEPYEQYF . TRBV9 TRBD2 TRBJ2-7
TGCGCCAGCAGCCAAGTAGGGCTAGCGGGAGTGGGCAATGAGCAGTTCTTC CASSQVGLAGVGNEQFF . TRBV4-1 TRBD2 TRBJ2-1
TGCGCCAGCAGCTTGGCTCCGACTAGCTCGGGCCAAGAGACCCAGTACTTC CASSLAPTSSGQETQYF . TRBV5-1 TRBD2 TRBJ2-5
TGTGCCAGCAGCCAAGCCCCCGGGAGGGAAACGCAGTATTTT CASSQAPGRETQYF . TRBV4-2 TRBD2 TRBJ2-3
TGTGCCAGCAGTTTTTCTCTAGCGGGAGTAAGCGAGCAGTACTTC CASSFSLAGVSEQYF . TRBV5-4 TRBD2 TRBJ2-7
TGTGCCAGTAGTGGAGACAGGAATAATCCGTACGAGCAGTACTTC CASSGDRNNPYEQYF . TRBV19 . TRBJ2-7
TGTGCCAGTAGTATAGCCAGGCCGAGCAATCAGCCCCAGCATTTT CASSIARPSNQPQHF once TRBV19 . TRBJ1-5
TGCGCCAGCGGGGGGGGGCCATCGGGGACAGATACGCAGTATTTT CASGGGPSGTDTQYF . TRBV5-1 . TRBJ2-3
TGTGCCAGTAGTATAGGGCGGGGATTTCTCGGGGAGCTGTTTTTT CASSIGRGFLGELFF . TRBV19 . TRBJ2-2
TGTGCCAGCAGTCCCGACAGTACGAACACCGGGGAGCTGTTTTTT CASSPDSTNTGELFF . TRBV5-6 . TRBJ2-2
TGTGCCAGCATCCAACTTCCGGGACTGGGCGAGCAGTACTTC CASIQLPGLGEQYF . TRBV28 . TRBJ2-7
TGCGCCAGCAGCTTGGATGGACTAGCGGCATCTGGGGCCAACGTCCTGACTTTC CASSLDGLAASGANVLTF . TRBV5-1 TRBD2 TRBJ2-6
TGCGCCAGCGCGCTAGCGGGGAACTCCTACGAGCAGTACTTC CASALAGNSYEQYF . TRBV5-1 TRBD2 TRBJ2-7
TGTGCCAGCGACGCAGACAGGGGCCAGGTTAAGGACTTC CASDADRGQVKDF . TRBV2 TRBD1 TRBJ1-2
TGTGCCAGCTCCCAGACAGTTTCAGATACGCAGTATTTT CASSQTVSDTQYF . TRBV18 . TRBJ2-3
TGCGCCAGCAGCCAAGGGACAAGCGTCATTGAGCGGTACTTC CASSQGTSVIERYF . TRBV4-1 . TRBJ2-5
TGTGCCAGCAGCGTTAGCGGCTCTAGCACAGATACGCAGTATTTT CASSVSGSSTDTQYF . TRBV9 . TRBJ2-3
TGTGCCAGCTCACTCACCCAGGCCAGCTCCTACGAGCAGTACTTC CASSLTQASSYEQYF . TRBV28 . TRBJ2-7
TGTGCCAGCAAATTCACTAGCGCATCCTACAATGAGCAGTTCTTC CASKFTSASYNEQFF . TRBV6-1 TRBD2 TRBJ2-1
TGTGCCAGCAGTTTACTCGGCAGGGGGTTCCTTAATGAAAAACTGTTTTTT CASSLLGRGFLNEKLFF . TRBV28 TRBD1 TRBJ1-4
TGTGCCAGTAGTTTCAGCCGGGACAAACAGCCCCAGCATTTT CASSFSRDKQPQHF . TRBV19 . TRBJ1-5
TGTGCCAGCAGCCAGGACTATATAGAGACCCAGTACTTC CASSQDYIETQYF once TRBV5-6 . TRBJ2-5
TGCGCCAGCAGCCAGTGGACTAGCGGGAGAGAGCAGTACTTC CASSQWTSGREQYF . TRBV4-1 TRBD2 TRBJ2-7
TGTGCCAGCAGCCCACAGGGGAGCTACGAGCAGTACTTC CASSPQGSYEQYF few TRBV28 TRBD1 TRBJ2-7
TGTGCCATCAGTGAGTCGTGGGGTAGCGGGAGTACTGGGACAAGCAATGAGCAGTTCTTC CAISESWGSGSTGTSNEQFF . TRBV10-3 TRBD2 TRBJ2-1
TGTGCCAGCAGCTTACTTTGGGACAGAGAGACCCAGTACTTC CASSLLWDRETQYF . TRBV7-9 TRBD1 TRBJ2-5
TGTGCCAGCAGTGAAGAGGGGGGGAATCATTTT CASSEEGGNHF . TRBV6-1 . TRBJ1-5
TGTGCCAGCAGCTTGAGGGTTGGGTATTCACCCCTCCACTTT CASSLRVGYSPLHF . TRBV7-8 . TRBJ1-6
TGTGCCACCGGACAGCCCAACTATGGCTACACCTTC CATGQPNYGYTF . TRBV28 . TRBJ1-2
TGTGCCAGCAGCGTGAAGGGGACGAACACCGGGGAGCTGTTTTTT CASSVKGTNTGELFF . TRBV9 . TRBJ2-2
TGTGCCATCAGTGGACAGATGCGAGCCTTCGAGCAGTACTTC CAISGQMRAFEQYF few TRBV10-3 . TRBJ2-7
TGCGCCAGCAGCCAAGAGAGTCCGGGAATTCGAGCGGGAGTGTCTGGGGCCAACGTCCTGACTTTC CASSQESPGIRAGVSGANVLTF . TRBV4-1 TRBD2 TRBJ2-6
TGTGCCAGCACCCTCTGGGGCGCGAAGACCGCTGAAGCTTTCTTT CASTLWGAKTAEAFF . TRBV28 . TRBJ1-1
TGTGCCAGCAGCCCACAGGGGGGGAACACCGGGGAGCTGTTTTTT CASSPQGGNTGELFF once TRBV7-9 TRBD1 TRBJ2-2
TGCAGCGTTGACACTAGCGGGAGTTACGAGCAGTACTTC CSVDTSGSYEQYF once TRBV29-1 TRBD2 TRBJ2-7
TGTGCCAGCAGCCCAGGGGGCTCCTACAATGAGCAGTTCTTC CASSPGGSYNEQFF . TRBV7-9 TRBD1 TRBJ2-1
TGTGCCAGTAGTATATCGTTAACCGGGACTCAGATCTTC CASSISLTGTQIF . TRBV19 . TRBJ2-7
TGTGCCAGCAGCTTGATCCGACAGGGGCCGCGCGGGGCCAACGTCCTGACTTTC CASSLIRQGPRGANVLTF . TRBV11-3 TRBD1 TRBJ2-6
TGTGCCAGCAGCCCACAGGTCCCTGCTGAGAACACTGAAGCTTTCTTT CASSPQVPAENTEAFF few TRBV7-9 . TRBJ1-1
TGTGCCAGCACCCAGGAGGTCCAAGAGACCCAGTACTTC CASTQEVQETQYF . TRBV2 . TRBJ2-5
TGCGCCAGCAGACCGACTAGCGGGAGGACCGGGGAGCTGTTTTTT CASRPTSGRTGELFF . TRBV10-2 TRBD2 TRBJ2-2